One sample yielded the 24 T cell receptor beta chains listed below, sequenced in a study of Graves' ophthalmopathy and Graves' hyperthyroidism (dated by TCRdb to 2017 to 2018). The listed sequencing device is Illumina HiSeq 2000. TCR beta CDR3 regions were amplified from RNA transcripts for repertoire sequencing. The first round was an RT-PCR using HTBI primers with the Qiagen OneStep RT-PCR kit, and this first round was followed by a second-round multiplex PCR, then size selection and purification. The public reads were reprocessed in TCRdb via fastp at Q25 and MiXCR, keeping in-frame beta chains. Each entry is one CDR3 protein sequence, shown with its most common DNA and genes. This sample comprises hundreds of thousands of distinct CDR3 sequences, around 40% of them detected only once. Approximately 43% of the sample comes from the top ten. The sample taken for sequencing was peripheral blood. The receptors were sampled from an adult man with Graves' ophthalmopathy.

V and J are TRBV11-2 and TRBJ2-5; 12 bases are a match to TRBD2. V shed 1 base and J 5 bases; nucleotides not matched to a gene: 11. CDR1 and CDR2 from the germline V gene are SGHAT and FQNNGV. The CDR3 loop spans 18 amino acids. The chain's CDR3 is CASSLGLAGAHSAETQYF. CDR3 in DNA: TGTGCCAGCAGCTTAGGACTAGCGGGAGCCCATTCGGCGGAGACCCAGTACTTC.

This clonotype was found once. The chain recombines TRBV29-1 with TRBJ2-7; possibly TRBD2 for D (6 bases). Germline V CDR1 and CDR2: SQVTM, ANQGSEA. The V end lost 8 bases, the J end lost 6 bases, and 20 bases lay between the germline ends. The CDR3 length is 13 residues. The CDR3 region has the DNA TGCAGCCTGTCGGGGCGGGGTCGGTTCGAGCAGTACTTC. Its translation: CSLSGRGRFEQYF.

The V and J genes are TRBV29-1 and TRBJ2-1; 11 bases are shared with TRBD2. V dropped 6 bases and J dropped 6; count of bases not matched to a gene: 16. The CDR3 loop spans 17 amino acids. Germline-derived CDR1 and CDR2 are SQVTM and ANQGSEA. The CDR3 sequence: CSVDSGLAARTFNEQFF. Here the CDR3 DNA reads TGCAGCGTGGACTCGGGACTAGCGGCCAGGACCTTCAATGAGCAGTTCTTC.

V usage is TRBV12-3 or TRBV12-4 and J usage is TRBJ1-3; D remains unclear. V lost 1 base, J lost 0 bases, and 7 bases lay in between. This CDR3 contains 15 residues. CDR3 in DNA: TGTGCCAGCAGTTTAGACATGAGCTCTGGAAACACCATATATTTT. It specifies CASSLDMSSGNTIYF.

The chain employs TRBV19 and TRBJ2-2; D gene unclear. The germline gives CDR1 LNHDA, CDR2 SQIVND (reference sequence). The CDR3 has 13 amino acids. Trimming removed 3 bases at V and 4 bases at J, with 6 bases between. The CDR3: CASSMSSTGELFF. The CDR3 DNA follows: TGTGCCAGTAGTATGTCGAGCACCGGGGAGCTGTTTTTT.

This clonotype occurred many times. The CDR3 DNA reads TGCAGCGTTGTTTTAGGCAGGAGGACCCAGTACTTC. Translation gives CSVVLGRRTQYF. This rearrangement joins TRBV29-1 to TRBJ2-5; D gene ambiguous. The CDR3 extends over 12 amino acids. The V end lost 4 bases, the J end lost 7 bases, and 13 bases lay between the germline ends. CDR1 and CDR2 from the germline V gene are SQVTM and ANQGSEA.

This clonotype has ten or more counts. V usage is TRBV2 and J usage is TRBJ1-5, with D uncertain. The germline V and J ends were trimmed by 4 bases and 6 bases, with 13 bases remaining between them. There are 14 residues in the CDR3. Per the germline V gene, CDR1 is SNHLY and CDR2 is FYNNEI. CDR3 in amino acids: CASSVGAGLQPQHF. CDR3 coding DNA: TGTGCCAGCAGTGTGGGCGCAGGACTTCAGCCCCAGCATTTT.

Note on this clonotype: A read error may account for a junction end that differs from germline. The chain recombines TRBV10-3 with TRBJ1-4, with D possibly TRBD1 on 6 matching bases. The CDR3 is 14 residues long. Per the germline V gene, CDR1 is ENHRY and CDR2 is SYGVKD. CDR3 coding DNA: TGTGCCAGCAGTTCACCCGGGACAAGGGAAAAACTGTTTTTT. Amino acids: CASSSPGTREKLFF.

This chain uses TRBV25-1 with TRBJ2-5; 7 positions match TRBD2. The CDR3 loop spans 17 amino acids. Germline trimming cut 3 bases from V and 4 bases from J; bases unmatched to any gene: 14. Germline V gene lookup returns CDR1 MGHDK and CDR2 SYGVNS. CDR3: CASSDSAGGSSGETQYF. CDR3 in DNA: TGTGCCAGCAGTGATAGTGCCGGGGGGTCTAGCGGAGAGACCCAGTACTTC.

This sequence joins TRBV29-1 and TRBJ2-6; 12 bases are a match to TRBD2. Germline V gene data show CDR1 as SQVTM and CDR2 as ANQGSEA. The CDR3 consists of 17 residues. V gave up 3 bases and J gave up 2 bases; unmatched junction bases: 5. The CDR3 nucleotides read TGCAGCGTTGATGCTCTAGCGGGAGGGCCTGGGGCCAACGTCCTGACTTTC. Its protein product is CSVDALAGGPGANVLTF.

The chain joins TRBV19 to TRBJ2-5; 10 bases line up with TRBD1. The CDR3 is made up of 14 amino acids. Germline CDR1 reads LNHDA; CDR2 reads SQIVND (reference sequence). The CDR3 coding sequence is TGTGCTGGGGGTCGACAGGGGGCGGGCGAGACCCAGTACTTC. Residues: CAGGRQGAGETQYF.

This clonotype was counted at least ten times. This chain connects TRBV10-2 to TRBJ1-1; tentative D call: TRBD1 (5 bases). V shed 6 bases and J shed 2 bases, with 10 bases lying between them. CDR3 length: 13 residues. The germline V gene encodes CDR1 WSHSY and CDR2 SAAADI. Here the CDR3 reads CASSYGANTEAFF. The CDR3 DNA reads as TGCGCCAGCAGCTACGGGGCTAACACTGAAGCTTTCTTT.

Remarks on this clonotype: Possible read error: a much larger clone is one base away. The conserved final phenylalanine or tryptophan is absent from the CDR3, which likely points to a read error. The chain is built from TRBV7-8 and TRBJ2-5; D gene uncertain. This CDR3 is built from 13 residues. Per germline, CDR1 SGHVS and CDR2 FQNEAQ. Trimming pared 5 bases from V and 5 bases from J, leaving 12 bases between. The CDR3 sequence is CASSITFGETQYL. The CDR3 DNA sequence: TGTGCCAGCAGCATAACCTTCGGGGAGACCCAGTACCTC.

V and J are TRBV20-1 and TRBJ2-2; 8 positions agree with TRBD1. V lost 7 bases, J lost 4 bases, and 8 bases stayed unmatched. This CDR3 contains 14 residues. CDR1 DFQATT and CDR2 SNEGSKA come from the germline V gene (reference sequence). The CDR3 nucleotides read TGCAGTGTCCAGGGGGCGCGGGGCACCGGGGAGCTGTTTTTT. Translation gives CSVQGARGTGELFF.

This clonotype was observed many times. The chain couples TRBV4-1 to TRBJ1-1; D not certain. Germline V lookup: CDR1 MGHRA, CDR2 YSYEKL. The CDR3 has 14 residues. Trimming pared 0 bases from V and 0 bases from J, leaving 5 bases between. CDR3 sequence: CASSQDWVNTEAFF. CDR3 bases: TGCGCCAGCAGCCAAGATTGGGTGAACACTGAAGCTTTCTTT.

CDR3 residues: CSASMGQLNQPQHF. The DNA of the CDR3 is TGCAGTGCTAGTATGGGACAGCTAAATCAGCCCCAGCATTTT. The chain carries TRBV20-1 and TRBJ1-5, with 7 nucleotides matching TRBD1. Per germline, CDR1 DFQATT and CDR2 SNEGSKA (reference sequence). This CDR3 comprises 14 residues. V dropped 3 bases and J dropped 4; count of bases not matched to a gene: 6.

The gene calls are TRBV24-1 and TRBJ2-3; D is possibly TRBD1 or TRBD2 (7 bases each). This CDR3 region has 12 residues. Germline CDR1 KGHDR, CDR2 SFDVKD. V was pared by 9 bases and J by 6 bases, with 12 bases between. CDR3 DNA sequence: TGTGCCACCCGGCAGGGGGGGGATACGCAGTATTTT. It codes for CATRQGGDTQYF.

In its sample, this clonotype was seen a few times. This chain joins TRBV5-4 and TRBJ1-1; TRBD1 agrees at 8 bases. The CDR3 totals 13 residues. The V gene end was trimmed by 7 bases and the J gene end by 2 bases; junction bases not matched to a gene: 4. CDR1 and CDR2 from the germline V gene are SGHNT and YYREEE (reference sequence). CDR3 bases: TGTGCCAGCGGGACAGGAGGAAACACTGAAGCTTTCTTT. This translates into CASGTGGNTEAFF.

As to this clonotype: The junction shows a germline mismatch at one end, possibly a read error. J is TRBJ2-5 and V is TRBV12-3 or TRBV12-4; D perhaps matches TRBD1 (6 bases). This CDR3 is built from 13 residues. The CDR3 sequence: CASRSRGEETQYF. The CDR3 nucleotides read TGTGCTAGCAGGAGCAGGGGAGAAGAGACCCAGTACTTC.

There are a few counts of this clonotype. A read error may account for a junction end that differs from germline. The chain has TRBV19 and TRBJ2-6; maybe TRBD1 (6 bases). Germline V gene lookup returns CDR1 LNHDA and CDR2 SQIVND (reference sequence). The CDR3 length is 16 residues. DNA for the CDR3: TGTGCCAATAGTATAGGACAGAACTCTGGGGCCAACGTCCTGACTTTC. Protein product: CANSIGQNSGANVLTF.

Points on this clonotype: One end of the junction fails to match germline, which may point to a read error. The chain links TRBV2 to TRBJ2-5, with 13 bases matching TRBD2. This CDR3 is built from 16 residues. Germline V gene sequence: CDR1 SNHLY, CDR2 FYNNEI. CDR3 coding DNA: TGTGCCAGCAGTGAGGCGAGACTAGCGGGGGGTGAGACCCGGTACTTC. Its translation is CASSEARLAGGETRYF.

This clonotype was seen more than once but under ten times. CDR3 sequence: CASSGQGNGNQPQHF. CDR3 nucleotides: TGTGCCAGCAGCGGACAGGGGAATGGCAATCAGCCCCAGCATTTT. V is TRBV9 and J is TRBJ1-5, with TRBD1 matching over 8 bases. CDR1 and CDR2 from the germline V gene are SGDLS and YYNGEE. CDR3 length: 15 amino acids. Trimming at V came to 3 bases and at J to 2 bases, leaving 4 bases not matched to a gene. Full variable domain (rest looked up from reference TRBV9 and TRBJ1-5): DSGVTQTPKHLITATGQRVTLRCSPRSGDLSVYWYQQSLDQGLQFLIQYYNGEERAKGNILERFSAQQFPDLHSELNLSSLELGDSALYFCASSGQGNGNQPQHFGDGTRLSIL.

The table lists this clonotype with many counts. The V and J genes are TRBV9 and TRBJ1-4; TRBD1 is a possible D gene (5 bases). Germline loops: CDR1 SGDLS, CDR2 YYNGEE. V lost 4 bases and J lost 6, with 28 bases in between. This CDR3 has 19 residues. The CDR3 nucleotides read TGTGCCAGCAGCCCACACACAGGTCGTCGGGTGGTAGGGCATGAAAAACTGTTTTTT. It yields the protein CASSPHTGRRVVGHEKLFF.

This clonotype turned up a few times. The chain combines TRBV10-3 with TRBJ2-7; 8 bases map to TRBD1. V lost 10 bases and J lost 2; bases outside the gene matches: 13. Germline values: CDR1 ENHRY, CDR2 SYGVKD. The CDR3 runs 15 residues. The CDR3 region has the DNA TGTGCCAGCAATTCACGGGACAGGTCAGCCTACGAGCAGTACTTC. Protein product: CASNSRDRSAYEQYF.